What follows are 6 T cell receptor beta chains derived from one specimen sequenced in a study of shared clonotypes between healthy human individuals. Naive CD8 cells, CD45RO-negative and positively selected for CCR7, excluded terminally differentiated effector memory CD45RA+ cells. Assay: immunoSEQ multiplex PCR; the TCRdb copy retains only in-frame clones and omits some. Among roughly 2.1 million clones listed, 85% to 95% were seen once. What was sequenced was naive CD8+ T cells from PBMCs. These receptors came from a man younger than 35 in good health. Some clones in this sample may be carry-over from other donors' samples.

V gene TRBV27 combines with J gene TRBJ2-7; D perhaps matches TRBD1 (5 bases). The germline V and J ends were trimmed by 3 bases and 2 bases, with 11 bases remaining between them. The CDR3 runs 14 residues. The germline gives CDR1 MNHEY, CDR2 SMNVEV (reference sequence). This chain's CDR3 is CASSFSSRAYEQYF. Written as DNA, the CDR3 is TGTGCCAGCAGTTTCTCTTCCAGGGCCTACGAGCAGTACTTC.

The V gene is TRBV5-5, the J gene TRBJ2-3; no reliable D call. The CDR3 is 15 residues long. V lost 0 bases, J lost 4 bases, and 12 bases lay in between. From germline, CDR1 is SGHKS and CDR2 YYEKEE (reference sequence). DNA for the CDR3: TGTGCCAGCAGCTTGGATCTCGGACCCCCAGATACGCAGTATTTT. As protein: CASSLDLGPPDTQYF. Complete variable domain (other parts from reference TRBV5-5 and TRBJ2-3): DAGVTQSPTHLIKTRGQQVTLRCSPISGHKSVSWYQQVLGQGPQFIFQYYEKEERGRGNFPDRFSARQFPNYSSELNVNALLLGDSALYLCASSLDLGPPDTQYFGPGTRLTVL.

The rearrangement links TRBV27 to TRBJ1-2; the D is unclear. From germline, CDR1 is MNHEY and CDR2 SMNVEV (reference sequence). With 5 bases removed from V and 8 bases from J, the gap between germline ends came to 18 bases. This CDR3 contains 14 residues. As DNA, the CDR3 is TGTGCCAGCAGTCCCCGGACCCCTTTGGAGGGCTACACCTTC. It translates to CASSPRTPLEGYTF.

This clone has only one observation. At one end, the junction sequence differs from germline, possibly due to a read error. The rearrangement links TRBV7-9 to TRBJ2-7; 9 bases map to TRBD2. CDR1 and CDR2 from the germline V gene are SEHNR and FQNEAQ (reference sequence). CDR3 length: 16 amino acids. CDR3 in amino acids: CASSLAGPTRGSEQYF. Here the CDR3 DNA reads TGTGCCAGCAGCCTAGCGGGACCCACAAGAGGGTCCGAGCAGTACTTC.

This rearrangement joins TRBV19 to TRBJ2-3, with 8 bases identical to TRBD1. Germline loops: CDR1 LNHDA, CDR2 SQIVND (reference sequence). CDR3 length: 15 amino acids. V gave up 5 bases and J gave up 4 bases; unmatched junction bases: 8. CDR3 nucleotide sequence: TGTGCCAGTAGTTCAAGGACAGGGATTCCAGATACGCAGTATTTT. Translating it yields CASSSRTGIPDTQYF. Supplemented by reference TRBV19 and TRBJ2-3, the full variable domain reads DGGITQSPKYLFRKEGQNVTLSCEQNLNHDAMYWYRQDPGQGLRLIYYSQIVNDFQKGDIAEGYSVSREKKESFPLTVTSAQKNPTAFYLCASSSRTGIPDTQYFGPGTRLTVL.

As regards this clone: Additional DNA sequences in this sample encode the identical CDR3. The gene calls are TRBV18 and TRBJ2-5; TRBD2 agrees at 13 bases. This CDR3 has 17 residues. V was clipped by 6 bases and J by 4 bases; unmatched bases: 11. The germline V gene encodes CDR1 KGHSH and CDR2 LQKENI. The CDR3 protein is CASSPPGLAGVGETQYF. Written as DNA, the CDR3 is TGTGCCAGCTCTCCTCCAGGACTAGCGGGAGTTGGAGAGACCCAGTACTTC. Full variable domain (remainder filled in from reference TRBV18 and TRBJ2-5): NAGVMQNPRHLVRRRGQEARLRCSPMKGHSHVYWYRQLPEEGLKFMVYLQKENIIDESGMPKERFSAEFPKEGPSILRIQQVVRGDSAAYFCASSPPGLAGVGETQYFGPGTRLLVL.